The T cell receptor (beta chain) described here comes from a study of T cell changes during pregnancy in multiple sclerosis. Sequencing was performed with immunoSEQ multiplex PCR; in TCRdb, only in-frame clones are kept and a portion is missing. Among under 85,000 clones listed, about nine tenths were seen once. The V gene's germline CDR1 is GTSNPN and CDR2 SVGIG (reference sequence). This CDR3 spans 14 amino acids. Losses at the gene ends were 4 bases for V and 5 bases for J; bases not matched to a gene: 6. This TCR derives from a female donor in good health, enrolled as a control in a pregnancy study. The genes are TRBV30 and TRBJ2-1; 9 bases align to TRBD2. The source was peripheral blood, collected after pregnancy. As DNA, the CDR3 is TGTGCCTGGATTGGGCGGGGGGGGGACAATGAGCAGTTCTTC. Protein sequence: CAWIGRGGDNEQFF.